This T cell receptor (beta chain) was profiled in a study of T cell repertoires in cytomegalovirus infection. The wider study: CMV infection plus the matching HLA type was flagged by public TCR beta signatures. Points from the study as a whole: Identification of carriers of CMV plus the relevant HLA was performed using cumulative public TCR beta family frequency.

One entry per CDR3 protein, called by TCRdb with MiXCR from the reads. The sample has around 900,000 distinct CDR3 sequences; roughly 31% are singletons. For this clonotype: Its antigen remains unidentified.

This sample comprised cultured CD8+ T cells from PBMCs, obtained from culture after CMV antigen stimulation. The sequence came from a human donor in good health (CMV status not recorded). Some clones in this sample may be carry-over from other donors' samples.

The CDR3 region has the DNA TGTGCCAGCAGCCCGGGACTAGATTTTACAGATACGCAGTATTTT. Amino acid sequence: CASSPGLDFTDTQYF. The chain is built from TRBV6-6 and TRBJ2-3; 8 nucleotides align to TRBD2. Germline-derived CDR1 and CDR2 are MNHNY and SVGAGI (reference sequence). This CDR3 spans 15 amino acids. V gave up 6 bases and J gave up 3 bases; unmatched junction bases: 8.